A selection of T cell receptor beta chains follows, all from one sample in a study of CD8+ T cells in alopecia areata. The table came from immunoSEQ multiplex PCR; TCRdb's copy has only in-frame clones and leaves some out. The sample shows 200,000 to 250,000 clones, about 53% of them seen only once. The sample consisted of CD4+ T cells sorted from blood, taken at week 0. These receptors were taken from a human donor with alopecia areata. Each CDR3 is given with its conserved first and last residue. D genes are given only for firm matches. The size entry is marked missing in some rows and otherwise reads once, few, many or a size class.

j_call	clone_size	v_call	d_call	cdr3_nt	cdr3_aa
TRBJ2-4	.	TRBV30	.	TGTGCCTGGGGAAGGGGAGGGGGAGCCAAAAACATTCAGTACTTC	CAWGRGGGAKNIQYF
TRBJ2-1	.	TRBV5-6	TRBD2	TGTGCCAGCAGCTGGCCAGGGACTAGTAGCTCCTACAATGAGCAGTTCTTC	CASSWPGTSSSYNEQFF
TRBJ2-5	.	TRBV6-5	TRBD2	TGTGCCAGCAGTTACGCGGGAGGACGAGAGACCCAGTACTTC	CASSYAGGRETQYF
TRBJ2-2	.	TRBV5-1	.	TGCGCCAGCAGCTCCGGGAGAACCGGGGAGCTGTTTTTT	CASSSGRTGELFF
TRBJ2-3	.	TRBV5-1	TRBD2	TGCGCCAGCGGATCGACTAGCGGGGGGGAAGATACGCAGTATTTT	CASGSTSGGEDTQYF
TRBJ2-6	once	TRBV7-9	.	TGTGCCAGCAGCTTAGGGGGTGCTGGGGCCAACGTCCTGACTTTC	CASSLGGAGANVLTF
TRBJ2-1	.	TRBV7-2	.	TGTGCCAGCAGCTTAGTGTCCTCTACGGCTGAGCAGTTCTTC	CASSLVSSTAEQFF
TRBJ2-3	.	TRBV7-6	TRBD1	TGTGCCAGCAGCCTAGGGCAAGGGGGCGGCACAGATACGCAGTATTTT	CASSLGQGGGTDTQYF
TRBJ2-4	.	TRBV2	.	TGTGCCAGCAGTTATACAAACATTCAGTACTTC	CASSYTNIQYF
TRBJ1-4	.	TRBV14	.	TGTGCCAGCAGCCAAGTCGCAGGGCAAAAACTGTTTTTT	CASSQVAGQKLFF
TRBJ1-4	.	TRBV6-5	TRBD1	TGTGCCAGCAGTTATGTGTGGGGACAGGGAGAAAAACTGTTTTTT	CASSYVWGQGEKLFF
TRBJ1-2	.	TRBV5-6	TRBD1	TGTGCCAGCAGCTCGACAGGGGAAGGTTATGGCTACACCTTC	CASSSTGEGYGYTF
TRBJ2-7	.	TRBV30	TRBD2	TGTGCCTGGAGCCGAAATAGCGGGGCCTACGAGCAGTACTTC	CAWSRNSGAYEQYF
TRBJ2-2	.	TRBV30	.	TGTGCCTGGAGTGTCCGGAGGGGGCGGGCCGGGGAGCTGTTTTTT	CAWSVRRGRAGELFF
TRBJ1-1	.	TRBV11-1	TRBD1	TGTGCCAGCAGTTACCCCGGGGGACAGGCTAACACTGAAGCTTTCTTT	CASSYPGGQANTEAFF
TRBJ2-3	.	TRBV10-2	.	TGCGCCAGCAGGGGCCCGCGGGCAGATACGCAGTATTTT	CASRGPRADTQYF
TRBJ2-1	few	TRBV15	TRBD2	TGTGCCACCACCAGATCGGGACTAGCGTACGAGCAGTTCTTC	CATTRSGLAYEQFF
TRBJ1-1	.	TRBV30	TRBD1	TGTGCCTGGACCAGATCGGACAGGACCACTGAAGCTTTCTTT	CAWTRSDRTTEAFF
TRBJ2-3	.	TRBV7-9	TRBD1	TGTGCCAGCAGTTGGCTCCGGGACAGCCACACAGATACGCAGTATTTT	CASSWLRDSHTDTQYF
TRBJ2-2	once	TRBV27	.	TGTGCCAGCAGCTTTGGGGATATTACAGGAGGCGGGGAGCTGTTTTTT	CASSFGDITGGGELFF
TRBJ1-1	.	TRBV11-2	.	TGTGCCAGCAGCTTAGATCAATGGGGAGCTTTCTTT	CASSLDQWGAFF
TRBJ2-7	.	TRBV6-1	.	TGTGCCAGCAGTATACGAGGGGTGGACGAGCAGTACTTC	CASSIRGVDEQYF
TRBJ1-2	.	TRBV6-4	.	TGTGCCAGCAGTGACACGTGGGGCTACACCTTC	CASSDTWGYTF
TRBJ2-7	.	TRBV25-1	TRBD2	TGTGCCAGCAGTGAAGGGCCGACTAGCGGGGGGACCACCTACGAGCAGTACTTC	CASSEGPTSGGTTYEQYF
TRBJ2-7	.	TRBV27	TRBD1	TGTGCCAGCAGTTGGACAGGACCCTCCTACGAGCAGTACTTC	CASSWTGPSYEQYF
TRBJ1-1	once	TRBV5-4	.	TGTGCCAGCAGCTTGGGGGAAACTGGGACTGAAGCTTTCTTT	CASSLGETGTEAFF
TRBJ2-1	few	TRBV7-8	TRBD2	TGTGCCAGCAGCAGGGACTACCTCTCCTACAATGAGCAGTTCTTC	CASSRDYLSYNEQFF
TRBJ1-1	.	TRBV27	.	TGTGCCAGCAGTTTACACATGAACACTGAAGCTTTCTTT	CASSLHMNTEAFF